One sample yielded the 10 T cell receptor beta chains listed below, sequenced in a study of ipilimumab plus nivolumab after autologous stem cell transplantation. The data were produced by immunoSEQ multiplex PCR, yet TCRdb's version contains in-frame clones alone and is incomplete. Seen here are some 41,000 clones, roughly 92% observed once, and the top ten hold 0.9%. This material consisted of PBMCs, taken in a trial of ipilimumab plus nivolumab as post-transplant consolidation. Every receptor here comes from a male donor with multiple myeloma.

This rearrangement joins TRBV28 to TRBJ1-3, with a tentative D call TRBD1 (6 bases). Germline V gives CDR1 MDHEN, CDR2 SYDVKM. V lost 6 bases, J lost 3 bases, and 15 bases lay in between. The CDR3 consists of 15 residues. The CDR3 bases are TGTGCCAGCAGCCTGGGGGGGGCTAATGGAAACACCATATATTTT. It codes for CASSLGGANGNTIYF.

This rearrangement joins TRBV6-6 to TRBJ2-3; perhaps TRBD1 as D (6 bases). The germline V and J ends were trimmed by 8 bases and 0 bases, with 15 bases remaining between them. The CDR3 is 15 residues long. CDR1 MNHNY and CDR2 SVGAGI come from the germline V gene (reference sequence). The CDR3 protein is CASVRTASSTDTQYF. CDR3 DNA sequence: TGTGCCAGCGTCAGGACAGCCTCTAGCACAGATACGCAGTATTTT.

The chain has TRBV7-2 and TRBJ2-1, with TRBD2 as a possible D gene (6 bases). Germline V gene sequence: CDR1 SGHTA, CDR2 FQGNSA. Trimming removed 7 bases from V and 0 bases from J, with 10 bases in between. CDR3 length: 14 amino acids. In DNA, the CDR3 is TGTGCCAGCACCACCGGGGGCTCCTACAATGAGCAGTTCTTC. As protein: CASTTGGSYNEQFF.

The chain joins TRBV25-1 to TRBJ2-1, with D unresolved. The V gene lost 1 base and the J gene lost 9 bases, with 4 bases spanning the gap. The CDR3 contains 11 residues. Germline values: CDR1 MGHDK, CDR2 SYGVNS. DNA of the CDR3: TGTGCCAGCAGTGAATTTGGTGAGCAGTTCTTC. Amino acid sequence: CASSEFGEQFF.

The J gene is TRBJ1-2, the V gene TRBV29-1; D is possibly TRBD1 (5 bases). The CDR3 sequence is 13 residues long. The V end lost 2 bases, the J end lost 2 bases, and 9 bases lay between the germline ends. CDR1 is SQVTM and CDR2 is ANQGSEA in the germline V gene. CDR3 amino acids: CSVEWSGNYGYTF. DNA for the CDR3: TGCAGCGTTGAATGGTCAGGGAACTATGGCTACACCTTC.

The V call is TRBV5-6, the J call TRBJ2-1; D is perhaps TRBD2 (7 bases). V lost 0 bases to trimming and J lost 0 bases, with 13 bases between them. This CDR3 contains 17 residues. Germline-derived CDR1 and CDR2 are SGHDT and YYEEEE. CDR3 loop: CASSLALAGASYNEQFF. The CDR3 DNA reads TGTGCCAGCAGCTTGGCTCTCGCGGGGGCCTCCTACAATGAGCAGTTCTTC.

The rearrangement joins TRBV2 to TRBJ1-3; 7 bases line up with TRBD1. Germline values: CDR1 SNHLY, CDR2 FYNNEI. V was pared by 5 bases and J by 2 bases, with 3 bases of the junction left unmatched. This CDR3 contains 14 residues. The CDR3 DNA sequence: TGTGCCAGCAGTTCAGACAGGGCTGGAAACACCATATATTTT. This codes for CASSSDRAGNTIYF.

The CDR3 loop is CASSFNDEQFF. The CDR3 bases are TGTGCCAGCAGCTTCAACGATGAGCAGTTCTTC. The chain couples TRBV7-9 to TRBJ2-1, with D unclear. The germline V gene has CDR1 SEHNR and CDR2 FQNEAQ (reference sequence). V lost 3 bases and J lost 8, with 5 bases in between. There are 11 residues in the CDR3.

The rearrangement uses TRBV10-1 and TRBJ2-2, with D uncertain. Trimming took off 7 bases at V and 4 bases at J, with 4 bases between the two ends. Germline values: CDR1 WNHNN, CDR2 SYGVQD (reference sequence). There are 11 residues in the CDR3. The CDR3 DNA reads as TGCGCCAGCACCCTCACCGGGGAGCTGTTTTTT. Translated: CASTLTGELFF.

J is TRBJ2-6 and V is TRBV4-1; tentatively, D is TRBD2 (6 bases). The CDR3 covers 17 residues. The germline V and J ends were trimmed by 2 bases and 4 bases, with 15 bases remaining between them. The germline gives CDR1 MGHRA, CDR2 YSYEKL. CDR3 bases: TGCGCCAGCAGCCAATCCTTCGGGGGATCCGGGGCCAACGTCCTGACTTTC. It is translated as CASSQSFGGSGANVLTF.